In this sample, the clone carrying this T cell receptor beta chain turned up once. This sample was taken from a study of blood T cell repertoires in COVID-19. Study-wide context: Acute and convalescent COVID-19 samples came from the United States, Italy and Spain. PBMCs, B-cell-depleted T cells, or T cells were the source of the cDNA or gDNA that made up the material.

The CDR3 runs to 16 residues. Deletions cut 0 bases from V and 3 bases from J, with 9 bases between. Germline CDR1 and CDR2: LGHDT and YNNKEL (reference sequence). Original processing notes: Amplifying reference gene primers gave estimates of nucleated cell counts. The table came from immunoSEQ multiplex PCR; TCRdb's copy has only in-frame clones and leaves some out. V, J and clone size derive from that table, while D and trimming were established from the DNA sequence. The sample includes roughly 120,000 clones, 75% to 85% seen only once; the top ten take 15% to 20%. This receptor was identified in a woman aged 60-75 years with acute or convalescent COVID-19. This chain uses TRBV3-1 (or the pseudogene TRBV3-2) with TRBJ1-6; no firm D call. The sequenced sample was peripheral blood. The CDR3 is CASSQEPGYYNSPLHF. The CDR3, as DNA: TGTGCCAGCAGCCAAGAGCCGGGGTACTATAATTCACCCCTCCACTTT.